This T cell receptor beta chain originates from a study of beta chain features in type 1 diabetes. Per germline, CDR1 SQVTM and CDR2 ANQGSEA. The V segment lost 6 bases and the J segment 2 bases; nucleotides outside the gene matches: 4. This CDR3 region has 14 residues. The table lists this clone with a few counts. Its antigen is as yet unknown. By way of CD45RO/CCR7/CD25/CD127/CD95/CD27, the CD4+ regulatory, stem cell-like memory, central memory and naive cells were sorted. The purity of all sorted populations exceeded 95%. Sequenced material consisted of expressed TCRB transcripts (all of the isolated RNA was reverse transcribed). Profiling relied on immunoSEQ multiplex PCR, and the TCRdb table lists in-frame clones only, not all of them. The data contain fewer than 550,000 clones, about an eighth of them singletons. Study results and limitations: Among all four CD4+ subsets, Type 1 diabetes patients had TCRB CDR3s that were moderately but significantly shorter. There were fewer insertions and more deletions at the VDJ junctions of type 1 diabetes patients.

This clonotype originated in a woman aged 18-30 years in good health. Sequencing used naive CD4+ T cells from blood. The chain combines TRBV29-1 with TRBJ2-6, with TRBD2 identical over 7 bases. This CDR3 reads CSVTGGTGANVLTF. Here the CDR3 DNA reads TGCAGCGTCACGGGGGGAACTGGGGCCAACGTCCTGACTTTC.